This paragraph reports one T cell receptor (beta chain). The antigen is unknown. CDR3 length equals 15 residues. Germline CDR1 reads MDHEN; CDR2 reads SYDVKM. The source of the sample is a study of T cells expressing NK-cell markers. As for the study in general: There were seven HCMV-seropositive donors and one seronegative donor among the eight sequenced. Regarding the study as a whole: These clonotypes also led the CD3+CD56-NKG2C+ fraction in four donors.

TCRdb reprocessed the 5' RACE reads and stores each CDR3 protein as one record, lacking DNA. The listing records about 430,000 distinct CDR3 sequences. The gene calls are TRBV28 and TRBJ2-2; no DNA is available, so the TRBD1 call from TCRdb remains unchecked. The clonotype comes from a woman aged 45 to 65 in good health. Specimen: blood T cells: a sorted CD56 or NKG2C T cell subset, CD4+ or CD8+ T cells, or bulk PBMC T cells (not recorded which). The CDR3: CASSVTGGAAGELFF.